Listed here is a single TCR beta chain. Generated by immunoSEQ multiplex PCR, the TCRdb table keeps only in-frame clones and is missing some. The data show over 85,000 clones, around nine tenths seen once. The data derive from a study of blood T cell repertoires in COVID-19. Per the germline V gene, CDR1 is SGHNT and CDR2 is YYREEE (reference sequence). This CDR3 region has 13 residues. V was pared by 2 bases and J by 2 bases, with 6 bases between. The receptor's source is a woman older than 75 with active COVID-19. V is TRBV5-4 and J is TRBJ2-3; D call uncertain. Material: peripheral blood. In DNA, the CDR3 is TGTGCCAGCAGCTTTGGGCACACAGATACGCAGTATTTT. Protein: CASSFGHTDTQYF.